Below are 15 T cell receptor beta chains sequenced from a single sample in a study of shared clonotypes between healthy human individuals. The repertoire was sequenced with immunoSEQ multiplex PCR; TCRdb's copy has only in-frame clones and lacks some. The sample holds about 2.1 million clones, around 93% seen once. CD45RO-negative cells were positively selected for CCR7, leaving out terminally differentiated effector memory CD45RA+ cells. The sequencing input was naive CD8+ T cells from PBMCs. These receptors were collected from a man in his late teens or twenties in good health. Some clones in this sample may be carry-over from other donors' samples.

The rearrangement joins TRBV28 to TRBJ2-7; 7 bases are shared with TRBD1. This CDR3 comprises 15 residues. Germline V gene data show CDR1 as MDHEN and CDR2 as SYDVKM. V lost 5 bases and J lost 6; bases outside the gene matches: 13. DNA of the CDR3: TGTGCCAGCAGTCTCGAGGGACAGATCCTACGCGAGCAGTACTTC. It encodes CASSLEGQILREQYF.

V is TRBV7-3 and J is TRBJ2-7, with 7 bases identical to TRBD1. The CDR3 has 13 residues. The trim removed 4 bases at V and 5 bases at J, leaving 5 bases unmatched. Germline CDR1 is SGHTA and CDR2 is FQGTGA. In DNA form, the CDR3 reads TGTGCCAGCAGCTGGGACAGATTGGACGAGCAGTACTTC. It translates to CASSWDRLDEQYF.

Only one count was recorded for this clone. The rearrangement links TRBV10-3 to TRBJ1-4; D remains unclear. The CDR3 is 15 residues long. The germline CDR1 and CDR2 sequences are ENHRY and SYGVKD. Trimming pared 3 bases from V and 5 bases from J, leaving 13 bases between. The CDR3 region is CAISDVRPSNEKLFF. CDR3 bases: TGTGCCATCAGTGACGTCAGACCTTCAAATGAAAAACTGTTTTTT.

The chain couples TRBV5-8 to TRBJ2-7; D uncertain. This CDR3 comprises 15 residues. Germline lookup yields CDR1 SGHTS and CDR2 YDEGEE. The V and J ends lost 0 bases and 3 bases respectively, with 13 bases between them. Here the CDR3 DNA reads TGTGCCAGCAGCTTGGGCGAAACAGCCAACTACGAGCAGTACTTC. Protein product: CASSLGETANYEQYF.

This clone was observed a single time. The J gene is TRBJ2-1, the V gene TRBV27; 7 bases fit TRBD2. CDR3 length: 15 residues. Germline V gives CDR1 MNHEY, CDR2 SMNVEV (reference sequence). J gave up 3 bases and V 2 bases, and 4 bases lay outside the gene matches. The CDR3 region has the DNA TGTGCCAGCAGTTTACAGGGAGGGATCTACAATGAGCAGTTCTTC. Its translation: CASSLQGGIYNEQFF.

The V and J genes are TRBV19 and TRBJ1-4, with D unclear. The CDR3 is 13 residues long. Trimming shortened V by 6 bases and J by 12 bases, and 17 bases separated the two germline ends. Germline-derived CDR1 and CDR2 are LNHDA and SQIVND (reference sequence). The CDR3 DNA sequence: TGTGCCAGTAGGAGCGGACGGGTCCAGGAACTGTTTTTT. Its protein product is CASRSGRVQELFF.

The chain employs TRBV7-6 and TRBJ1-2; the D is unclear. CDR1 SGHVS and CDR2 FNYEAQ come from the germline V gene. Trimming removed 0 bases at V and 1 base at J, with 6 bases between. CDR3 length: 14 residues. Here the CDR3 DNA reads TGTGCCAGCAGCTTAGCGGACGGTAACTATGGCTACACCTTC. It specifies CASSLADGNYGYTF.

The chain carries TRBV28 and TRBJ1-5; the D is unclear. V was trimmed by 8 bases and J by 6 bases, leaving 14 bases between them. CDR3 length equals 13 residues. Looked up from germline, CDR1 is MDHEN and CDR2 is SYDVKM. CDR3 residues: CASLPLRGQPQHF. The CDR3 DNA follows: TGTGCCAGCTTACCCCTACGAGGTCAGCCCCAGCATTTT.

This clone was seen more than once but under ten times. The chain couples TRBV10-3 to TRBJ1-1, with D tentatively TRBD1 (6 bases). Germline lookup yields CDR1 ENHRY and CDR2 SYGVKD. The CDR3 is made up of 13 amino acids. The ends were cut back, 4 bases at V and 3 bases at J, with 9 bases in the middle. Here the CDR3 reads CAISVSGDTEAFF. The CDR3 DNA follows: TGTGCCATCAGTGTATCAGGGGACACTGAAGCTTTCTTT.

This chain links TRBV28 with TRBJ2-7; a weak D match, TRBD2 (6 bases). The V end lost 4 bases, the J end lost 0 bases, and 16 bases lay between the germline ends. The CDR3 consists of 16 residues. The germline gives CDR1 MDHEN, CDR2 SYDVKM. The CDR3 DNA is TGTGCCAGCAGTTGGGGGGAGCGATCGAGCTCCTACGAGCAGTACTTC. It encodes CASSWGERSSSYEQYF.

The chain recombines TRBV4-1 with TRBJ2-5; D possibly corresponds to TRBD1 (6 bases). The V end lost 3 bases, the J end lost 5 bases, and 19 bases lay between the germline ends. Germline assignment: CDR1 MGHRA and CDR2 YSYEKL. This CDR3 contains 16 residues. CDR3 sequence (DNA): TGCGCCAGCAGCCAGCAAACCGGGACAAGCCTGGAGACCCAGTACTTC. Amino acids: CASSQQTGTSLETQYF.

The V call is TRBV28, the J call TRBJ1-3; no clear D gene. In germline, CDR1 is MDHEN, CDR2 SYDVKM. This CDR3 region has 15 residues. V was cut by 6 bases and J by 0 bases, with 12 bases left in between. CDR3 nucleotides: TGTGCCAGCAGATACGCAGGACTCTCTGGAAACACCATATATTTT. Its translation is CASRYAGLSGNTIYF.

This clone was counted once. V usage is TRBV7-2 and J usage is TRBJ2-5, with a tentative D call TRBD1 (6 bases). V was pared by 5 bases and J by 1 base, with 14 bases between. CDR3 length equals 15 residues. Germline V gene data show CDR1 as SGHTA and CDR2 as FQGNSA. The CDR3 loop is CASSPLRGVQETQYF. CDR3 nucleotide sequence: TGTGCCAGCAGCCCCCTCAGGGGAGTCCAAGAGACCCAGTACTTC.

This clone was counted a single time. This sequence joins TRBV27 and TRBJ2-7; D unclear. The CDR3 is 14 residues long. The V end was cut by 4 bases, the J end by 1 base, with 11 bases between. Germline V CDR1 and CDR2: MNHEY, SMNVEV (reference sequence). The chain's CDR3 is CASSYDAESYEQYF. CDR3 DNA sequence: TGTGCCAGCAGTTATGACGCAGAATCCTACGAGCAGTACTTC.

The V call is TRBV6-1, the J call TRBJ1-1; 8 nucleotides match TRBD1. This CDR3 has 15 residues. Germline lookup yields CDR1 MNHNS and CDR2 SASEGT. Trimming cost V 3 bases and J 5 bases; bases outside gene matches: 8. For the CDR3, the DNA is TGTGCCAGCAGTGAGTACCGACAGGGGTGGACTGAAGCTTTCTTT. Translating gives CASSEYRQGWTEAFF.